This T cell receptor beta chain stems from a study of CD4 T cells in relation to SARS-CoV-2 and coronaviruses. Study in general: No peptide or an HIV-1 Nef peptide pool served as negative control.

General study results and limits: No donor gave both pre-pandemic and post-infection samples.

CDR3 length: 15 residues. V shed 6 bases and J 1 base; nucleotides not matched to a gene: 8. Germline V lookup: CDR1 MNHEY, CDR2 SVGAGI. Unexposed donor CD4+ T cells date from about 2011-2019, before the COVID-19 pandemic. Isolation of CD4+ T cells took place after around 11 days in culture. This clone was seen once. The antigen remains undetermined. Sequencing used immunoSEQ multiplex PCR; TCRdb keeps in-frame clones, though not all of them. The table includes some 21,000 clones, around 75% detected once. Sequences were obtained from CD4+ T cells from PBMCs, cultured in vitro. This chain links TRBV6-5 with TRBJ2-7, with 8 bases matching TRBD2. The source is a human donor in good health. The CDR3 sequence: CASSFGSGSSYEQYF. DNA for the CDR3: TGTGCCAGCAGCTTTGGGAGCGGGAGTTCCTACGAGCAGTACTTC.